Shown below are 18 T cell receptor beta chains from a single sample sequenced in a study of shared clonotypes between healthy human individuals. Using immunoSEQ multiplex PCR, the repertoire was profiled, and TCRdb retains in-frame clones only, with some absent. The sample includes a few million clones, 85% to 95% seen only once; the top ten take about 0.37%. The sample comprised naive CD4+ T cells from PBMCs. Documented subset: CD45RA+ positively selected. The receptor source for this set is a man younger than 30 in good health. Some clones in this sample may be carry-over from other donors' samples.

The chain links TRBV28 to TRBJ2-7; 8 bases are shared with TRBD1. This CDR3 comprises 14 residues. The germline gives CDR1 MDHEN, CDR2 SYDVKM. V was clipped by 10 bases and J by 2 bases; unmatched bases: 10. CDR3 protein: CATVRTGTTYEQYF. DNA for the CDR3: TGTGCCACCGTTAGGACAGGGACCACCTACGAGCAGTACTTC.

The rearrangement joins TRBV4-2 to TRBJ1-5, with 9 bases fitting TRBD1. This CDR3 comprises 16 residues. The germline V gene encodes CDR1 LGHNA and CDR2 YNFKEQ. V shed 3 bases and J 3 bases; nucleotides not matched to a gene: 6. Here the CDR3 reads CASSQWTGAINQPQHF. CDR3 DNA sequence: TGTGCCAGCAGCCAGTGGACAGGGGCAATCAATCAGCCCCAGCATTTT.

In this sample, this clone turned up once. The CDR3 here is CASSPRLAQNEKLFF. Here the CDR3 DNA reads TGTGCCAGCTCACCCCGGCTAGCCCAGAATGAAAAACTGTTTTTT. The chain has TRBV18 and TRBJ1-4; no definite D call. Trimming took off 3 bases at V and 5 bases at J, with 13 bases between the two ends. The germline gives CDR1 KGHSH, CDR2 LQKENI. The CDR3 runs 15 residues.

V usage is TRBV9 and J usage is TRBJ2-7; D tentatively reads TRBD1 or TRBD2 (6 bases each). This CDR3 region has 15 residues. CDR1 is SGDLS, CDR2 YYNGEE, per germline. Trimming pared 0 bases from V and 2 bases from J, leaving 12 bases between. The CDR3 region is CASSVGGATTYEQYF. In nucleotides, the CDR3 is TGTGCCAGCAGCGTAGGGGGGGCAACCACCTACGAGCAGTACTTC.

The chain links TRBV18 to TRBJ2-5, with D possibly matching TRBD2 (5 bases). From germline, CDR1 is KGHSH and CDR2 LQKENI. Trimming pared 4 bases from V and 3 bases from J, leaving 9 bases between. The CDR3 consists of 13 residues. This CDR3 reads CASSLGNEETQYF. In DNA, the CDR3 is TGTGCCAGCTCACTCGGGAATGAAGAGACCCAGTACTTC.

The J gene is TRBJ1-2, the V gene TRBV21-1. TRBV21-1 corresponds to a pseudogene. The CDR3 is 12 amino acids. CDR3 nucleotides: TGTGCCAGCAGCAACGGCACCTGGGGCTACACCTTC. Translating gives CASSNGTWGYTF.

V and J are TRBV19 and TRBJ2-5, with D perhaps TRBD1 (5 bases). There are 12 residues in the CDR3. CDR1 is LNHDA, CDR2 SQIVND, per germline (reference sequence). Trimming pared 8 bases from V and 0 bases from J, leaving 7 bases between. CDR3 loop: CASGAYQETQYF. For the CDR3, the DNA is TGTGCCAGTGGGGCCTACCAAGAGACCCAGTACTTC.

This chain connects TRBV7-2 to TRBJ1-5; D not resolved. CDR1 SGHTA and CDR2 FQGNSA come from the germline V gene. V lost 5 bases and J lost 7, with 9 bases in between. The CDR3 length is 12 residues. CDR3: CASSTSKQPQHF. CDR3 bases: TGTGCCAGCAGCACCTCAAAACAGCCCCAGCATTTT.

Points on this clone: Other DNA variants within this sample encode the same CDR3. The chain couples TRBV18 to TRBJ2-1; no clear D. Trimming removed 1 base from V and 3 bases from J, with 4 bases in between. This CDR3 spans 13 amino acids. From germline, CDR1 is KGHSH and CDR2 LQKENI. The CDR3 sequence is CASSPLSYNEQFF. The CDR3 DNA sequence: TGTGCCAGCTCACCACTTAGCTACAATGAGCAGTTCTTC.

This clone was seen a single time. The chain couples TRBV4-1 to TRBJ2-6; TRBD2 matches 12 bases. V was clipped by 3 bases and J by 2 bases; unmatched bases: 8. CDR1 is MGHRA and CDR2 is YSYEKL in the germline V gene. The CDR3 spans 19 residues. The CDR3 coding sequence is TGCGCCAGCAGCCAGGCCCTGACTAGCGGGAGCGCTGGGGCCAACGTCCTGACTTTC. Translating it yields CASSQALTSGSAGANVLTF.

Concerning this clone itself: The same CDR3 also results from other DNA sequences found in this sample. V usage is TRBV28 and J usage is TRBJ2-3, with D possibly TRBD1 on 6 matching bases. There are 14 residues in the CDR3. Germline V CDR1 and CDR2: MDHEN, SYDVKM. Trimming removed 4 bases at V and 3 bases at J, with 11 bases between. The CDR3 loop is CASSSPDRTDTQYF. In DNA, the CDR3 is TGTGCCAGCAGTTCCCCAGACAGGACAGATACGCAGTATTTT.

The chain employs TRBV7-2 and TRBJ1-3; tentatively, D is TRBD1 (6 bases). Trimming stripped 5 bases from V and 5 bases from J, with 13 bases between. This CDR3 has 14 residues. Germline CDR1 SGHTA, CDR2 FQGNSA. CDR3 sequence: CASSLTGLRNTIYF. The CDR3 nucleotides read TGTGCCAGCAGCCTTACAGGGCTGCGAAACACCATATATTTT.

In this sample, this clone turned up a few times. The chain couples TRBV29-1 to TRBJ1-1; D remains unclear. CDR1 is SQVTM, CDR2 ANQGSEA, per germline. CDR3 length: 11 residues. V lost 4 bases to trimming and J lost 0 bases, with 3 bases between them. CDR3 loop: CSVVVNTEAFF. The DNA for the CDR3 is TGCAGCGTTGTGGTGAACACTGAAGCTTTCTTT.

The chain combines TRBV7-2 with TRBJ2-6, with D unresolved. Trimming shortened V by 7 bases and J by 1 base, and 8 bases separated the two germline ends. The CDR3 is 14 amino acids. In germline, CDR1 is SGHTA, CDR2 FQGNSA. CDR3 residues: CASKKESGANVLTF. The CDR3 nucleotides read TGTGCCAGCAAGAAGGAATCTGGGGCCAACGTCCTGACTTTC.

V usage is TRBV5-6 and J usage is TRBJ1-5; a weak D match, TRBD1 (5 bases). This CDR3 spans 13 amino acids. CDR1 SGHDT and CDR2 YYEEEE come from the germline V gene. Between the trimmed V and J ends, which lost 5 bases and 9 bases, there was a span of 15 bases. The CDR3 DNA is TGTGCCAGCAGGCGACAGCCGGGTTCGCCCCAGCATTTT. It specifies CASRRQPGSPQHF.

A single count supports this clone. The rearrangement links TRBV4-1 to TRBJ1-3; 10 positions agree with TRBD1. V shed 3 bases and J 0 bases; nucleotides not matched to a gene: 5. Germline values: CDR1 MGHRA, CDR2 YSYEKL. There are 17 residues in the CDR3. This chain's CDR3 is CASSHGQGGFSGNTIYF. CDR3 DNA: TGCGCCAGCAGCCACGGACAGGGGGGTTTCTCTGGAAACACCATATATTTT.

For the CDR3, the DNA is TGTGCCAGCAGCTTAGAAGCCCCTACTAGCACAGATACGCAGTATTTT. It yields the protein CASSLEAPTSTDTQYF. The chain combines TRBV11-1 with TRBJ2-3; no definite D call. This CDR3 is 16 amino acids long. Trimming cost V 1 base and J 0 bases, with 11 bases left between them. CDR1 is SGHAT and CDR2 is FQDESV in the germline V gene (reference sequence).

The rearrangement uses TRBV4-3 and TRBJ2-4; D unresolved. CDR3 size: 13 residues. Germline V gives CDR1 LGHNA, CDR2 YSLEER. Trimming took 3 bases from V and 9 from J, leaving 12 bases between them. CDR3 residues: CASSQRSRGIQYF. The CDR3 DNA follows: TGCGCCAGCAGCCAGAGGTCACGAGGCATTCAGTACTTC.